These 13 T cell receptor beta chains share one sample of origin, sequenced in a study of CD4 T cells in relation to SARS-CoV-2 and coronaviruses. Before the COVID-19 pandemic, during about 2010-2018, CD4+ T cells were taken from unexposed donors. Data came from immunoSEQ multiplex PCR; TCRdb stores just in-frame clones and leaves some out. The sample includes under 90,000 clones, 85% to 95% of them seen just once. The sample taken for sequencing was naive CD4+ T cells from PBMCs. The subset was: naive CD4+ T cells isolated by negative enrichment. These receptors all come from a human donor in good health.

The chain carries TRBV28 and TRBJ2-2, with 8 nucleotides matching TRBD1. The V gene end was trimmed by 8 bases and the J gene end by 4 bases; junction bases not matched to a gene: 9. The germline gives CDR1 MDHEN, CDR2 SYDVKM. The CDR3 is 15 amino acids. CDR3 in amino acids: CASCLDRAGTGELFF. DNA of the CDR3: TGTGCCAGCTGCTTGGACAGGGCGGGCACCGGGGAGCTGTTTTTT.

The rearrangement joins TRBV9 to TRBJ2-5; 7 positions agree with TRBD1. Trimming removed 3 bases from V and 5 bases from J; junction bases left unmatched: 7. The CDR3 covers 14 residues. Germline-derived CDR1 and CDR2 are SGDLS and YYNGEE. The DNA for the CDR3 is TGTGCCAGCAGCGCCCTGACAGGGTATGAGACCCAGTACTTC. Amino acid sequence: CASSALTGYETQYF.

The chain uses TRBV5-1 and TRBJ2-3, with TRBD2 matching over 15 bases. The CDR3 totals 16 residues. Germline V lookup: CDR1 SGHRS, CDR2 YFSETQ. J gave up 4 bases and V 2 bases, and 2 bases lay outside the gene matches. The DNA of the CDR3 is TGCGCCAGCAGCTTTGGACTAGCGGGAGGGCCAGATACGCAGTATTTT. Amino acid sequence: CASSFGLAGGPDTQYF. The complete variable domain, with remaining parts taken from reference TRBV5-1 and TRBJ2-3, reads KAGVTQTPRYLIKTRGQQVTLSCSPISGHRSVSWYQQTPGQGLQFLFEYFSETQRNKGNFPGRFSGRQFSNSRSEMNVSTLELGDSALYLCASSFGLAGGPDTQYFGPGTRLTVL.

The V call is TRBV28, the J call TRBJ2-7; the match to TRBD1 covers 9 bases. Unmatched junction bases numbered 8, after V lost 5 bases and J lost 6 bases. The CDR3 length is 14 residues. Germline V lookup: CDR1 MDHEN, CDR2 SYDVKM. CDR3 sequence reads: CASSQTGGAGEQYF. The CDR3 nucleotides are TGTGCCAGCAGTCAGACAGGGGGGGCCGGCGAGCAGTACTTC. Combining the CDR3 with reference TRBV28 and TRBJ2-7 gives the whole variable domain DVKVTQSSRYLVKRTGEKVFLECVQDMDHENMFWYRQDPGLGLRLIYFSYDVKMKEKGDIPEGYSVSREKKERFSLILESASTNQTSMYLCASSQTGGAGEQYFGPGTRLTVT.

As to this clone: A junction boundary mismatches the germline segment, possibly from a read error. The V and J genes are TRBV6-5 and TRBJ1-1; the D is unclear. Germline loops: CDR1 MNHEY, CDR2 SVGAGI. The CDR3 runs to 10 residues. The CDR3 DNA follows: TGTGCCAGCACCCGCACCGAAGTTTTCTTT. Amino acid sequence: CASTRTEVFF.

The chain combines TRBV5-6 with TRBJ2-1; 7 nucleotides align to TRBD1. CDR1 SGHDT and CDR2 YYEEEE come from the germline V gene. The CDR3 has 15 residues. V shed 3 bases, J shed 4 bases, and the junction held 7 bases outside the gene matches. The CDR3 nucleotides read TGTGCCAGCAGCTCACCCCGGGACAGTTACAATGAGCAGTTCTTC. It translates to CASSSPRDSYNEQFF.

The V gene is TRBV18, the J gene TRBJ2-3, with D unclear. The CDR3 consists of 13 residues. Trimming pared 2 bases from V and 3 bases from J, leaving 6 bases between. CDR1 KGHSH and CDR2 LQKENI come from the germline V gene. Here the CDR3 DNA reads TGTGCCAGCTCACCAGTACCGACAGATACGCAGTATTTT. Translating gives CASSPVPTDTQYF.

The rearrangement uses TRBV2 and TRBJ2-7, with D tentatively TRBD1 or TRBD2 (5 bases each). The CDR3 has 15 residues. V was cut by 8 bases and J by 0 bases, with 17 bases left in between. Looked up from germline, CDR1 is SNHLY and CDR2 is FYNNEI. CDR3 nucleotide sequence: TGTGCCAGCGTTCCCCGGGACGGGCTCTCCTACGAGCAGTACTTC. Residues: CASVPRDGLSYEQYF. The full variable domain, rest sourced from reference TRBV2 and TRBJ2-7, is EPEVTQTPSHQVTQMGQEVILRCVPISNHLYFYWYRQILGQKVEFLVSFYNNEISEKSEIFDDQFSVERPDGSNFTLKIRSTKLEDSAMYFCASVPRDGLSYEQYFGPGTRLTVT.

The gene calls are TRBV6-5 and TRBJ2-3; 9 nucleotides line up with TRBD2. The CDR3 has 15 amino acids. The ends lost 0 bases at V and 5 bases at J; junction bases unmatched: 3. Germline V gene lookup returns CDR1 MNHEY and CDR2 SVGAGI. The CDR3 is CASSYSRRGGDTQYF. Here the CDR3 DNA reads TGTGCCAGCAGTTACTCGCGGCGGGGGGGAGATACGCAGTATTTT.

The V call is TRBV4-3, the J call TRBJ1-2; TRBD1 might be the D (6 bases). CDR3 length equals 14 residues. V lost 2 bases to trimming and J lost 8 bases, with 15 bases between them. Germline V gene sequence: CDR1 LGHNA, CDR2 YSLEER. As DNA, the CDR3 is TGCGCCAGCAGCCAAAGGGGGGAGGGGGGAGGCTACACCTTC. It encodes CASSQRGEGGGYTF.

This CDR3 reads CASSRPRRRPEETQYF. In nucleotides, the CDR3 is TGTGCCAGCTCACGCCCGAGGAGGCGCCCTGAAGAGACCCAGTACTTC. The chain combines TRBV18 with TRBJ2-5; TRBD2 might be the D (5 bases). Looked up from germline, CDR1 is KGHSH and CDR2 is LQKENI. The CDR3 covers 16 residues. V was pared by 4 bases and J by 3 bases, with 18 bases between.

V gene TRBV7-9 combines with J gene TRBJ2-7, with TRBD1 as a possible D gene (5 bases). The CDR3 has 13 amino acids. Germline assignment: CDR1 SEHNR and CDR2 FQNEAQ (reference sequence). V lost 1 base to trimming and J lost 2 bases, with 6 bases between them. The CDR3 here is CASSLEGPYEQYF. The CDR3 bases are TGTGCCAGCAGCTTAGAGGGGCCCTACGAGCAGTACTTC.

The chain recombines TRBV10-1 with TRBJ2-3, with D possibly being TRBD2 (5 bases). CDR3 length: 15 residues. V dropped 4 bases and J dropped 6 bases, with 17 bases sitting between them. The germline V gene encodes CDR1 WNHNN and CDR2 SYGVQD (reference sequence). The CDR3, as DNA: TGCGCCAGCAGTGGCCCGGGGATGCGCGGGGATACGCAGTATTTT. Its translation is CASSGPGMRGDTQYF.